The clone carrying this T cell receptor beta chain was detected ten times or more. Its target is unknown. The sample is drawn from a study of Graves' ophthalmopathy and Graves' hyperthyroidism. Using RNA transcripts, the TCR beta CDR3 regions were amplified. First-round RT-PCR used HTBI primers; second-round multiplex PCR followed. TCRdb passed the multiplex PCR reads through MiXCR, listing each CDR3 protein once. This sample carries 300,000 to 350,000 distinct CDR3 sequences, 17% of them seen once, and the ten largest clones take approximately 13%. Study-wide findings and caveats: Blood also carried most expanded thyroid clonotypes exceeding 0.001 frequency.

Sequenced material: peripheral blood. The clonotype originates from an adult man with Graves' ophthalmopathy.

For the CDR3, the DNA is TGTGCCAGCGGGACTAGCGGAAAGGAGACCCAGTACTTC. As protein: CASGTSGKETQYF. The J gene is TRBJ2-5, the V gene TRBV3-1; 11 nucleotides agree with TRBD2. This CDR3 region has 13 residues. Looked up from germline, CDR1 is LGHDT and CDR2 is YNNKEL (reference sequence). V dropped 8 bases and J dropped 5; count of bases not matched to a gene: 4.